This T cell receptor beta chain derives from a study of read filtering for tumor transcriptome and immune sequencing. Turning to the study itself: Fewer than ten patients were R-ISS I, 16 were R-ISS II, over 5 were R-ISS III. Study results and limitations: Around 84% of IR-seq clonotypes had one read, totaling around 3.5% of reads; RNA-seq: 74.6% and 44.6%. The CD138-negative fraction was mixed bone marrow immune cells, not pure T cells.

From approximately 430 ng of RNA, a library with molecular barcoded alpha/delta and beta/gamma adaptors was made. From the reads, TCRdb called clonotypes with MiXCR, one entry per CDR3 protein. The data show some 130,000 distinct CDR3 sequences, with 10% to 15% seen just once and roughly 11% held by the top ten. The CDR3 has 15 amino acids. Germline V gene sequence: CDR1 ENHRY, CDR2 SYGVKD. On this clonotype: Antigen specificity is unknown. Given a much more abundant clone one base away, this may be a read error.

The TCR comes from a donor at least 40 years old with multiple myeloma. Sequencing input: a population of CD138-negative cells sorted from bone marrow. V is TRBV10-3 and J is TRBJ2-7; 9 nucleotides line up with TRBD1. CDR3 sequence (DNA): TGTGCCATCGGTGAAGGACAGGGGAACGCCTACGAGCAGTACTTC. Translation gives CAIGEGQGNAYEQYF.